Listed below are T cell receptor beta chains from one sample, sequenced in a study of cytomegalovirus exposure and HLA in healthy donors. Repertoires were generated with immunoSEQ multiplex PCR, while TCRdb's copy carries only in-frame clones and drops some. The data hold 150,000 or so clones, with around two thirds observed a single time. Material: PBMCs. The receptors were gathered from a man younger than 40 in good health and CMV-seropositive. Each CDR3 is given with its conserved first and last residue. D genes are given only for firm matches. Clone size is shown for a subset of rows, as once, few, many or a class of expanded clone.

D gene	clone size	V gene	J gene	CDR3 DNA	CDR3 protein
TRBD1	NA	TRBV5-1	TRBJ2-7	TGCGCCAGCAGCGCGCAGGACAGGGGGCTATACGAGCAGTACTTC	CASSAQDRGLYEQYF
TRBD1	NA	TRBV5-6	TRBJ2-1	TGTGCCAGCAGCTGGGACAGGAACTCCTACAATGAGCAGTTCTTC	CASSWDRNSYNEQFF
TRBD1	NA	TRBV28	TRBJ1-1	TGTGCCAGCAGTACCGAAGGGGGCGCCTTGAACACTGAAGCTTTCTTT	CASSTEGGALNTEAFF
NA	NA	TRBV5-1	TRBJ2-3	TGCGCCAGCAGCTTGTTAGGCGGAAACACAGATACGCAGTATTTT	CASSLLGGNTDTQYF
NA	once	TRBV4-2	TRBJ1-2	TGTGCCAGCAGCCAAGATCCGGTCCCTAACTATGGCTACACCTTC	CASSQDPVPNYGYTF
TRBD2	NA	TRBV5-1	TRBJ2-2	TGCGCCAGCAGCTTGGGGCTAGCGGGAGTGGCCGGGGAGCTGTTTTTT	CASSLGLAGVAGELFF
NA	once	TRBV5-1	TRBJ2-2	TGCGCCAGCAGCTTACCGGGAACCGGGGAGCTGTTTTTT	CASSLPGTGELFF
TRBD2	NA	TRBV27	TRBJ2-3	TGTGCCAGCAGTTTAAGGCCAGCGGGAGGCGATACGCAGTATTTT	CASSLRPAGGDTQYF
TRBD2	few	TRBV6-5	TRBJ2-7	TGTGCCAGCAGTTACAAGCGGGAGTACTACGAGCAGTACTTC	CASSYKREYYEQYF
TRBD1	NA	TRBV6-5	TRBJ1-1	TGTGCCAGCCGGACCTCCGACAGGGCTAACAAGAGGGTGTTT	CASRTSDRANKRVF
NA	NA	TRBV10-3	TRBJ2-1	TGTGCCATCAGCTCCTTGGGGACTTCACGGGGGAATGAGCAGTTCTTC	CAISSLGTSRGNEQFF
NA	NA	TRBV30	TRBJ2-4	TGTGCCTTTGGCCGGGACATTCAGTACTTC	CAFGRDIQYF
TRBD1	NA	TRBV6-5	TRBJ2-7	TGTGCCAGCAGATGGACAGGGGGCGAGCAGTACTTC	CASRWTGGEQYF
NA	NA	TRBV30	TRBJ1-1	TGTGCCTGGAGTGTTGCGGGGAACACTGAAGCTTTCTTT	CAWSVAGNTEAFF
TRBD1	NA	TRBV2	TRBJ1-1	TGTGCCACCTCGGGACAGCTGAACACTGAAGCTTTCTTT	CATSGQLNTEAFF
NA	NA	TRBV18	TRBJ2-2	TGTGCCAGCTCACCCCTCCGACTAGCGAACACCGGGGAGCTGTTTTTT	CASSPLRLANTGELFF
TRBD2	few	TRBV5-4	TRBJ2-7	TGTGCCAGCAGACAAAGCGGGAGTAACGAGCAGTACTTC	CASRQSGSNEQYF
NA	NA	TRBV30	TRBJ1-4	TGTGCCTGGAGTAACAGTTACCAAAATGAAAAACTGTTTTTT	CAWSNSYQNEKLFF
NA	many	TRBV2	TRBJ1-2	TGTGCCAGCAGGGAGTTGAGAGGCTACACCTTC	CASRELRGYTF
NA	NA	TRBV11-2	TRBJ2-4	TGTGCCAGCAGCTTAGAGGGCAGGGTGCCCGAAAACATTCAGTACTTC	CASSLEGRVPENIQYF
TRBD1	NA	TRBV5-1	TRBJ1-1	TGCGCCAGCAGCTTGGAACAGGGGCCACCTAAAGCTTTCTTT	CASSLEQGPPKAFF
TRBD2	NA	TRBV19	TRBJ2-1	TGTGCCAGTGGACTAGCGGGAGCTGGCAATGAGCAGTTCTTC	CASGLAGAGNEQFF
NA	NA	TRBV5-1	TRBJ2-3	TGCGCCAGCAGCTTGATCCCTTCGCGGTCTGATACGCAGTATTTT	CASSLIPSRSDTQYF
TRBD1	NA	TRBV28	TRBJ1-3	TGTGCCAGCGATTCCCCGGGACAGGGGGTCCCCGGAAACACCATATATTTT	CASDSPGQGVPGNTIYF
TRBD1	NA	TRBV7-6	TRBJ2-1	TGTGCCAGCAGCTTCTTGTCAGGGGGCGATCTGGGGGATGAGCAGTTCTTC	CASSFLSGGDLGDEQFF
NA	NA	TRBV28	TRBJ2-4	TGTGCCAGCAACCCGAATAGTGAAGCCAAAAACATTCAGTACTTC	CASNPNSEAKNIQYF
NA	NA	TRBV6-1	TRBJ1-2	TGTGCCAGCAGTGAAGACCTGGCTGGCTACACCTTC	CASSEDLAGYTF
TRBD2	NA	TRBV7-9	TRBJ2-7	TGTGCCAGCAGTCTTAGCGGGAGTTCCGGCTCCTACGAGCAGTACTTC	CASSLSGSSGSYEQYF
NA	NA	TRBV19	TRBJ2-7	TGTGCCAGTAGTCCCGCCCGACTGGGTTACGAGCAGTACTTC	CASSPARLGYEQYF
NA	NA	TRBV10-3	TRBJ2-1	TGTGCCATCAGTGAGTCGGGAGTCGGGAGCGCAAATGAGCAGTTCTTC	CAISESGVGSANEQFF
TRBD1	NA	TRBV10-2	TRBJ1-1	TGCGCCAGCTTATCCGTGACAGGGGGCACTGAAGCTTTCTTT	CASLSVTGGTEAFF
TRBD1	once	TRBV5-1	TRBJ2-5	TGCGCCAGCAGCTTTGTTACGGCAGGGGGTAAAGAGACCCAGTACTTC	CASSFVTAGGKETQYF
NA	NA	TRBV13	TRBJ2-2	TGTGCCAGCAGCTTAGATCAGACGCCGAGGGTAACCGGGGAGCTGTTTTTT	CASSLDQTPRVTGELFF
NA	NA	TRBV7-3	TRBJ2-1	TGTGCCAGCAGCTCGACAACTAGCTCCATTTTCGAGGAGCAGTTCTTC	CASSSTTSSIFEEQFF
NA	NA	TRBV7-7	TRBJ2-1	TGTGCCAGCAGCTTAGATAGCTCCTACAATGAGCAGTTCTTC	CASSLDSSYNEQFF
NA	NA	TRBV7-6	TRBJ1-3	TGTGCCAGTTCAGAATACTCTGGAAACACCATATATTTT	CASSEYSGNTIYF
NA	few	TRBV7-3	TRBJ1-1	TGTGCCAGCAGCTTAAGGCGGCTCTCTAGCAACACTGAAGCTTTCTTT	CASSLRRLSSNTEAFF
NA	few	TRBV10-3	TRBJ2-1	TGTGCCATCAGTGAGTCCTCGAGTCCTAGTAATGAGCAGTTCTTC	CAISESSSPSNEQFF
NA	NA	TRBV6-5	TRBJ1-1	TGTGCCAGCGGGGTGGGAGGGGAAGCTTTCTTT	CASGVGGEAFF
NA	NA	TRBV18	TRBJ1-4	TGTGCCAGCTCACCACGGCAAATAACGGTAGCGGATGAAAAACTGTTTTTT	CASSPRQITVADEKLFF
NA	NA	TRBV7-9	TRBJ1-1	TGTGCCAGCAGCTTATCTTTAACTGAAGCTTTCTTT	CASSLSLTEAFF
NA	NA	TRBV29-1	TRBJ2-6	TGCAGCGTTGAGGAGGGGACGTTAGGGGCCAACGTCCTGACTTTC	CSVEEGTLGANVLTF
NA	NA	TRBV2	TRBJ1-2	TGTGCCAGCAGCGTCCGACGGGTAGCTGGGTATGGCTACACCTTC	CASSVRRVAGYGYTF
TRBD2	NA	TRBV2	TRBJ2-1	TGTGCCAGCAGTGCTTGGACTAGCGGCAATGAGCAGTTCTTC	CASSAWTSGNEQFF
TRBD2	few	TRBV5-1	TRBJ2-3	TGCGCCAGCAGCTTGCCTTTAGCGGGAGGAGCAGATACGCAGTATTTT	CASSLPLAGGADTQYF
TRBD2	NA	TRBV5-1	TRBJ2-1	TGCGCCAGCAGCATAGAAAGAACTAGCGGGAATGAGCAGTTCTTC	CASSIERTSGNEQFF
TRBD1	NA	TRBV7-3	TRBJ2-2	TGTGCCAGCAGCGGGGGACAGGGAAACACCGGGGAGCTGTTTTTT	CASSGGQGNTGELFF
NA	NA	TRBV5-1	TRBJ2-5	TGCGCCAGCAGCCCGGGACTCAAAGAGACCCAGTACTTC	CASSPGLKETQYF
NA	few	TRBV7-2	TRBJ2-2	TGTGCCAGCAAGTCGCAGGGGAACACCGGGGAGCTGTTTTTT	CASKSQGNTGELFF
NA	NA	TRBV6-1	TRBJ2-6	TGTGCCAGCAGTGAAGCGAGTTTCTCTGGGGCCAACGTCCTGACTTTC	CASSEASFSGANVLTF
TRBD1	NA	TRBV6-1	TRBJ2-5	TGTGCCAGCAGCCGTACCGGGACAGGGAAAGAGACCCAGTACTTC	CASSRTGTGKETQYF